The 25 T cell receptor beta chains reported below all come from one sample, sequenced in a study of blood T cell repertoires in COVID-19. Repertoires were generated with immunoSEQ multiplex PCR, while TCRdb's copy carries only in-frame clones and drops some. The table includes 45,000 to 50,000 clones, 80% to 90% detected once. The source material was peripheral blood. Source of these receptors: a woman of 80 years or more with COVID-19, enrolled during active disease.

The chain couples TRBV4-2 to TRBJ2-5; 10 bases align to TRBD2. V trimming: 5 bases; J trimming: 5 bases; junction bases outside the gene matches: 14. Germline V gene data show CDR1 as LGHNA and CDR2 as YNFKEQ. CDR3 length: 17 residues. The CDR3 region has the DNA TGTGCCAGCAGCTCCCACCCCGGGACTAGCGCTGGGGAGACCCAGTACTTC. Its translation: CASSSHPGTSAGETQYF.

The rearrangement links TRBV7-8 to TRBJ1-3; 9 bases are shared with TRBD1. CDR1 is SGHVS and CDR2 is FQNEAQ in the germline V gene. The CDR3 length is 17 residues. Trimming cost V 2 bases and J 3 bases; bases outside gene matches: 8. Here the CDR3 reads CASSLRGQGSIGNTIYF. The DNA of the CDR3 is TGTGCCAGCAGCTTAAGGGGACAGGGTTCGATTGGAAACACCATATATTTT.

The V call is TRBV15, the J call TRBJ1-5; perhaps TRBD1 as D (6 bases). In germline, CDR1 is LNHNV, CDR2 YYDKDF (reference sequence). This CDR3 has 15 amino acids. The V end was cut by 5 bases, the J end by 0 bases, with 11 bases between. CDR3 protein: CATSPQGYSNQPQHF. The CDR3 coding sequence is TGTGCCACCAGCCCTCAGGGGTATAGCAATCAGCCCCAGCATTTT.

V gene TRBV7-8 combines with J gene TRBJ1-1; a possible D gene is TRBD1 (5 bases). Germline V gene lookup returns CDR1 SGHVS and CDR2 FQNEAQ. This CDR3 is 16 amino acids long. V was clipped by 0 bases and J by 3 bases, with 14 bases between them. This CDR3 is CASSLALGGSYTEAFF. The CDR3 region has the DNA TGTGCCAGCAGCTTAGCGCTTGGGGGGTCCTACACTGAAGCTTTCTTT. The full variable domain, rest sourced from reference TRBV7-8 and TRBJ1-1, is GAGVSQSPRYKVAKRGQDVALRCDPISGHVSLFWYQQALGQGPEFLTYFQNEAQLDKSGLPSDRFFAERPEGSVSTLKIQRTQQEDSAVYLCASSLALGGSYTEAFFGQGTRLTVV.

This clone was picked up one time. Written as DNA, the CDR3 is TGTGCCAGCACTCAGACAAGTTACGAGCAGTACTTC. As protein: CASTQTSYEQYF. The V and J genes are TRBV28 and TRBJ2-7; D is uncertain. V was pared by 7 bases and J by 4 bases, with 11 bases between. CDR1 MDHEN and CDR2 SYDVKM come from the germline V gene. This CDR3 has 12 residues.

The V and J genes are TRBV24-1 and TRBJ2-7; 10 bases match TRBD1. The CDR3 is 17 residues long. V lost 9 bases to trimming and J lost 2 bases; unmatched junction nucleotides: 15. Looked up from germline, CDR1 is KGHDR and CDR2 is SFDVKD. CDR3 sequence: CATPGQGSHSITYEQYF. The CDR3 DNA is TGTGCCACCCCGGGACAGGGGTCCCATTCTATTACCTACGAGCAGTACTTC.

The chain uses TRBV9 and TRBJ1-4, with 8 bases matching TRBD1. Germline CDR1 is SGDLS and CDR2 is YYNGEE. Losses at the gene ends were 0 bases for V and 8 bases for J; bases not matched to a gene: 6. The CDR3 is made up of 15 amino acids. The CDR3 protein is CASSVVGTGAEKLFF. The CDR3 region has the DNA TGTGCCAGCAGCGTAGTGGGGACAGGTGCGGAAAAACTGTTTTTT.

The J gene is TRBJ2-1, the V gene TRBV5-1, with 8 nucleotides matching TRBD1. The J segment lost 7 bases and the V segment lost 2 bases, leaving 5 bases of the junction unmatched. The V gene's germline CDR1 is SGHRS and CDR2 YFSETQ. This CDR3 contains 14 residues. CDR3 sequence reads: CASSLRTGTNEQFF. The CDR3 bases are TGCGCCAGCAGCTTAAGGACAGGGACGAATGAGCAGTTCTTC.

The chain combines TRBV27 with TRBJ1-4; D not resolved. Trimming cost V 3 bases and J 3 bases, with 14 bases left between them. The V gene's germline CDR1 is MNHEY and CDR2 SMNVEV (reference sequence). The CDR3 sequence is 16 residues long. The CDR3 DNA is TGTGCCAGCAGTTTCCTCCAGCCTACAGCTAATGAAAAACTGTTTTTT. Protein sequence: CASSFLQPTANEKLFF.

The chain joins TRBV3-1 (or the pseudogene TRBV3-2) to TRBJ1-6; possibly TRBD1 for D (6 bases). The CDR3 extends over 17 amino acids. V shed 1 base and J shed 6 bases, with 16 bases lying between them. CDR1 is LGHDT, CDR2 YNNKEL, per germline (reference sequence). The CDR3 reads CASSQVGGRIGNSPLHF. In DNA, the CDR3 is TGTGCCAGCAGCCAAGTGGGGGGGCGAATCGGTAATTCACCCCTCCACTTT.

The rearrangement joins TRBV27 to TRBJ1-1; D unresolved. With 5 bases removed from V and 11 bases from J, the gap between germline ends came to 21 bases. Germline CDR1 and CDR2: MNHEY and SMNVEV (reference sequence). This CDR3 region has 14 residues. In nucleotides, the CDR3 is TGTGCCAGCAGTAGGGAGCGCTCCACGTTAAAGGCTTTCTTT. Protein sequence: CASSRERSTLKAFF.

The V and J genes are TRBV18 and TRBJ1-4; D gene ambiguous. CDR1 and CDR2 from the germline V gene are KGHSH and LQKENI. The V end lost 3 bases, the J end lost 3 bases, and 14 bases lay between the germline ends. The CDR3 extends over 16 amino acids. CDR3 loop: CASSPGPTLPNEKLFF. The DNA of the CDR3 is TGTGCCAGCTCACCGGGCCCAACTTTGCCTAATGAAAAACTGTTTTTT.

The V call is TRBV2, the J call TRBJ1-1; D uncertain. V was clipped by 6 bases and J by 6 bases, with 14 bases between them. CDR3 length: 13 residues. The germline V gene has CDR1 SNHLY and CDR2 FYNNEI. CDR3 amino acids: CASRGSGYAEAFF. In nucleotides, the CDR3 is TGTGCCAGCAGGGGCTCGGGGTACGCTGAAGCTTTCTTT.

Here the CDR3 reads CASSLAPRGNEKLFF. Here the CDR3 DNA reads TGTGCCAGCAGCTTAGCCCCACGGGGAAATGAAAAACTGTTTTTT. V and J are TRBV11-2 and TRBJ1-4, with unresolved D. Looked up from germline, CDR1 is SGHAT and CDR2 is FQNNGV. Trimming shortened V by 1 base and J by 5 bases, and 11 bases separated the two germline ends. CDR3 length equals 15 residues. Complete variable domain (other parts from reference TRBV11-2 and TRBJ1-4): EAGVAQSPRYKIIEKRQSVAFWCNPISGHATLYWYQQILGQGPKLLIQFQNNGVVDDSQLPKDRFSAERLKGVDSTLKIQPAKLEDSAVYLCASSLAPRGNEKLFFGSGTQLSVL.

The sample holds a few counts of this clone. The DNA of the CDR3 is TGTGCCAGCAGCCCTTGGGAGAGGGCCTACGAGCAGTACTTC. Amino acids: CASSPWERAYEQYF. The chain has TRBV5-5 and TRBJ2-7; D is perhaps TRBD2 (5 bases). CDR3 length: 14 amino acids. The V gene lost 4 bases and the J gene lost 2 bases, with 13 bases spanning the gap. Germline CDR1 and CDR2: SGHKS and YYEKEE (reference sequence).

The CDR3 DNA reads TGTGCCAGCAGTCCTAGTAGGGGATTATCCAATCAGCCCCAGCATTTT. Translation: CASSPSRGLSNQPQHF. This chain joins TRBV28 and TRBJ1-5, with D possibly being TRBD1 (5 bases). V was shortened by 5 bases and J by 3 bases, with 17 bases between the two germline ends. The germline CDR1 and CDR2 sequences are MDHEN and SYDVKM. There are 16 residues in the CDR3.

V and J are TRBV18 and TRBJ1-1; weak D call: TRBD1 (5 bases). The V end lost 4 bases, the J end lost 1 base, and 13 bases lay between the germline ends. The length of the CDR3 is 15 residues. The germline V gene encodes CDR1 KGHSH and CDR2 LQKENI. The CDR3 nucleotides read TGTGCCAGCTCACTCTGGTCGACAGAGAACACTGAAGCTTTCTTT. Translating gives CASSLWSTENTEAFF.

Here the CDR3 DNA reads TGTGCCATCAGTGAGTCTAGCGGGAGGGCCCCTCAAGAGACCCAGTACTTC. Translation: CAISESSGRAPQETQYF. This chain uses TRBV10-3 with TRBJ2-5, with 11 bases identical to TRBD2. V lost 0 bases to trimming and J lost 2 bases; unmatched junction nucleotides: 5. The germline V gene encodes CDR1 ENHRY and CDR2 SYGVKD. The CDR3 is 17 amino acids.

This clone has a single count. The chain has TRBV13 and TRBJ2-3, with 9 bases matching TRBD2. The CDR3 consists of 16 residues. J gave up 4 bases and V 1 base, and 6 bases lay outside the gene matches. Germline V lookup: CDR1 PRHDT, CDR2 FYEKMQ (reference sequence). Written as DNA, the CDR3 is TGTGCCAGCAGCTTAGAGGCGGGAGGGAACCCAGATACGCAGTATTTT. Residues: CASSLEAGGNPDTQYF.

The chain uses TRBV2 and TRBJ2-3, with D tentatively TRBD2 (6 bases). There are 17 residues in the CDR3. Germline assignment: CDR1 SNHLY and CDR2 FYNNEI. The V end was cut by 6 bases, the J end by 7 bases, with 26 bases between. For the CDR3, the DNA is TGTGCCAGCAGGGGGGACTTGCCCTCCCTTAGTTCAAATACGCAGTATTTT. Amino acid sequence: CASRGDLPSLSSNTQYF.

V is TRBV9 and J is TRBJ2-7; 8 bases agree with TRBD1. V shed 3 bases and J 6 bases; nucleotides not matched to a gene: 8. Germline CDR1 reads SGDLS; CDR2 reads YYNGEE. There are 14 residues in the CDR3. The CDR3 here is CASSARQGLGEQYF. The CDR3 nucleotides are TGTGCCAGCAGCGCCCGACAGGGGCTCGGCGAGCAGTACTTC.

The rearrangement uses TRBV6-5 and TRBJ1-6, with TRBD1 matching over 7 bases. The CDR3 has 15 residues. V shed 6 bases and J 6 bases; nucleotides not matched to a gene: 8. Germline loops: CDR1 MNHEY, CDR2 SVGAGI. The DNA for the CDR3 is TGTGCCAGCAGGGCAACCGGGACAGTTAATTCACCCCTCCACTTT. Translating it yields CASRATGTVNSPLHF.

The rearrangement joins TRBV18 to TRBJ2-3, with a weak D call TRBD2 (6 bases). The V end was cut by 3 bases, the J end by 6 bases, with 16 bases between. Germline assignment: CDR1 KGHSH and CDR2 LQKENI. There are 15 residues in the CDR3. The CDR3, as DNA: TGTGCCAGCTCACCGCGGGGTAGACTCCCTGATACGCAGTATTTT. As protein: CASSPRGRLPDTQYF.

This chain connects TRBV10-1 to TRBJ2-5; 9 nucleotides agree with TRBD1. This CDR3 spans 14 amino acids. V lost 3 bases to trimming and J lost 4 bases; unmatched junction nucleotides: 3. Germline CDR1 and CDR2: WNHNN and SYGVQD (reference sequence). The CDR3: CASSDPGQGETQYF. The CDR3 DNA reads TGCGCCAGCAGTGATCCGGGACAGGGAGAGACCCAGTACTTC.

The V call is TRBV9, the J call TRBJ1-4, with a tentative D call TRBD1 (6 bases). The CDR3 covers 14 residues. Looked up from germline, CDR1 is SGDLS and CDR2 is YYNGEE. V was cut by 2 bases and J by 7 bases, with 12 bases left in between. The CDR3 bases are TGTGCCAGCAGCGTGCGGGGAGGGGGTGAAAAACTGTTTTTT. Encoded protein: CASSVRGGGEKLFF.